Presented here are 26 T cell receptor beta chains from one specimen sequenced in a study of cytomegalovirus exposure and HLA in healthy donors. Both 60 Vbeta primers and 13 Jbeta primers went into the PCR. TCRdb's table, derived via immunoSEQ multiplex PCR, lists solely in-frame clones and lacks some. The sample data list around 200,000 clones. Source material: PBMCs. The receptor source for this set is a girl under 10 years old in good health and CMV-seropositive.

The genes are TRBV13 and TRBJ2-1; 9 bases agree with TRBD2. This CDR3 region has 16 residues. Losses at the gene ends were 0 bases for V and 8 bases for J; bases not matched to a gene: 8. From germline, CDR1 is PRHDT and CDR2 FYEKMQ (reference sequence). Here the CDR3 DNA reads TGTGCCAGCAGCTTAGGGACGGGACTAGCCCGCTATGAGCAGTTCTTC. Residues: CASSLGTGLARYEQFF.

J is TRBJ2-1 and V is TRBV20-1; D gene ambiguous. CDR3 size: 11 residues. V was trimmed by 4 bases and J by 12 bases, leaving 13 bases between them. The germline V gene encodes CDR1 DFQATT and CDR2 SNEGSKA (reference sequence). This CDR3 reads CSATFGRMQFF. The CDR3 coding sequence is TGCAGTGCTACGTTCGGCAGGATGCAGTTCTTC.

The chain uses TRBV7-2 and TRBJ1-2; 8 bases line up with TRBD1. Germline V gives CDR1 SGHTA, CDR2 FQGNSA. The J segment lost 3 bases and the V segment lost 4 bases, leaving 10 bases of the junction unmatched. This CDR3 has 16 amino acids. CDR3 amino acids: CASSSSLGQGHYGYTF. CDR3 DNA: TGTGCCAGCAGCTCATCATTAGGACAGGGACACTATGGCTACACCTTC.

The chain has TRBV28 and TRBJ2-1; D gene uncertain. This CDR3 has 13 residues. V lost 3 bases to trimming and J lost 3 bases, with 6 bases between them. The germline V gene has CDR1 MDHEN and CDR2 SYDVKM. The CDR3 DNA is TGTGCCAGCAGTTTTGACAACTACAATGAGCAGTTCTTC. Protein: CASSFDNYNEQFF. Using reference TRBV28 and TRBJ2-1 for the parts outside the CDR3, the full variable domain is DVKVTQSSRYLVKRTGEKVFLECVQDMDHENMFWYRQDPGLGLRLIYFSYDVKMKEKGDIPEGYSVSREKKERFSLILESASTNQTSMYLCASSFDNYNEQFFGPGTRLTVL.

CDR3 sequence reads: CASSFAGGPKETQYF. CDR3 in DNA: TGTGCCAGCAGCTTCGCGGGAGGGCCGAAAGAGACCCAGTACTTC. This rearrangement joins TRBV11-1 to TRBJ2-5; 9 bases fit TRBD2. Germline V CDR1 and CDR2: SGHAT, FQDESV (reference sequence). The CDR3 contains 15 residues. With V trimmed by 3 bases and J by 3 bases, 5 bases remained unmatched. Looking up the rest from reference TRBV11-1 and TRBJ2-5 gives the full variable domain: EAEVAQSPRYKITEKSQAVAFWCDPISGHATLYWYRQILGQGPELLVQFQDESVVDDSQLPKDRFSAERLKGVDSTLKIQPAELGDSAMYLCASSFAGGPKETQYFGPGTRLLVL.

The chain recombines TRBV27 with TRBJ2-2; 12 bases map to TRBD2. The CDR3 has 15 residues. In germline, CDR1 is MNHEY, CDR2 SMNVEV (reference sequence). The ends lost 2 bases at V and 6 bases at J; junction bases unmatched: 1. The CDR3: CASSLLAGGPGELFF. In DNA, the CDR3 is TGTGCCAGCAGTTTACTAGCGGGAGGGCCCGGGGAGCTGTTTTTT.

The chain joins TRBV7-9 to TRBJ2-1, with 7 bases lining up with TRBD1. The CDR3 loop spans 15 amino acids. The V gene's germline CDR1 is SEHNR and CDR2 FQNEAQ (reference sequence). Trimming cost V 1 base and J 2 bases; bases outside gene matches: 2. CDR3 amino acids: CASSLGDSTYNEQFF. For the CDR3, the DNA is TGTGCCAGCAGCTTAGGGGACAGTACCTACAATGAGCAGTTCTTC.

CDR3 coding DNA: TGTGCCAGCAGTTTAACCTTAGCGGGGTCCACAGATACGCAGTATTTT. As protein: CASSLTLAGSTDTQYF. This chain joins TRBV28 and TRBJ2-3; 8 positions agree with TRBD2. CDR1 MDHEN and CDR2 SYDVKM come from the germline V gene. V lost 2 bases, J lost 2 bases, and 6 bases stayed unmatched. There are 16 residues in the CDR3. Full variable domain (outside the CDR3, taken from reference TRBV28 and TRBJ2-3): DVKVTQSSRYLVKRTGEKVFLECVQDMDHENMFWYRQDPGLGLRLIYFSYDVKMKEKGDIPEGYSVSREKKERFSLILESASTNQTSMYLCASSLTLAGSTDTQYFGPGTRLTVL.

V is TRBV18 and J is TRBJ2-1; D may be TRBD2 (5 bases). The V gene's germline CDR1 is KGHSH and CDR2 LQKENI. CDR3 length: 17 amino acids. Trimming took off 3 bases at V and 0 bases at J, with 15 bases between the two ends. CDR3 sequence: CASSPISGLSSYNEQFF. The CDR3 DNA sequence: TGTGCCAGCTCACCCATCAGCGGCCTTAGCTCCTACAATGAGCAGTTCTTC.

The gene calls are TRBV7-8 and TRBJ2-3; maybe TRBD1 (6 bases). Trimming pared 4 bases from V and 5 bases from J, leaving 19 bases between. The CDR3 runs to 16 residues. Looked up from germline, CDR1 is SGHVS and CDR2 is FQNEAQ. CDR3 bases: TGTGCCAGCAGCTACGGGCAGGGGCCCTGGGGAGATACGCAGTATTTT. It translates to CASSYGQGPWGDTQYF.

This chain connects TRBV2 to TRBJ2-5; 7 bases map to TRBD1. The CDR3 has 13 amino acids. V gave up 2 bases and J gave up 3 bases; unmatched junction bases: 0. Germline CDR1 is SNHLY and CDR2 is FYNNEI. The CDR3, as DNA: TGTGCCAGCAGTGAACAGGGGGAAGAGACCCAGTACTTC. Translation: CASSEQGEETQYF.

V and J are TRBV11-2 and TRBJ2-2; no definite D call. The germline gives CDR1 SGHAT, CDR2 FQNNGV. Trimming took off 1 base at V and 5 bases at J, with 2 bases between the two ends. The CDR3 extends over 12 amino acids. The CDR3 protein is CASSLVTGELFF. The DNA of the CDR3 is TGTGCCAGCAGCTTAGTAACCGGGGAGCTGTTTTTT.

The chain links TRBV5-4 to TRBJ2-7, with D perhaps TRBD2 (6 bases). The germline V gene has CDR1 SGHNT and CDR2 YYREEE (reference sequence). There are 14 residues in the CDR3. With 2 bases removed from V and 4 bases from J, the gap between germline ends came to 13 bases. The CDR3 sequence is CASSLGPSVYEQYF. For the CDR3, the DNA is TGTGCCAGCAGCTTAGGTCCTAGCGTATACGAGCAGTACTTC.

The chain is built from TRBV2 and TRBJ2-2; D is possibly TRBD2 (5 bases). The V end lost 5 bases, the J end lost 2 bases, and 12 bases lay between the germline ends. This CDR3 spans 15 amino acids. Per the germline V gene, CDR1 is SNHLY and CDR2 is FYNNEI. CDR3 coding DNA: TGTGCCAGCAGTCGCGAGGGCCGAAACACCGGGGAGCTGTTTTTT. As protein: CASSREGRNTGELFF. Using reference TRBV2 and TRBJ2-2 for the parts outside the CDR3, the full variable domain is EPEVTQTPSHQVTQMGQEVILRCVPISNHLYFYWYRQILGQKVEFLVSFYNNEISEKSEIFDDQFSVERPDGSNFTLKIRSTKLEDSAMYFCASSREGRNTGELFFGEGSRLTVL.

The chain recombines TRBV11-2 with TRBJ1-1; TRBD1 is a possible D gene (6 bases). The germline V gene has CDR1 SGHAT and CDR2 FQNNGV. CDR3 size: 14 residues. Trimming removed 3 bases at V and 3 bases at J, with 11 bases between. CDR3 protein: CASSFTRGYTEAFF. The CDR3, as DNA: TGTGCCAGCAGCTTTACCAGGGGATACACTGAAGCTTTCTTT.

The CDR3 bases are TGTGCCAGCAGCTCTCGGACAGGGGCTCCTGGGGCCAACGTCCTGACTTTC. Translation gives CASSSRTGAPGANVLTF. The genes are TRBV11-2 and TRBJ2-6, with 9 bases lining up with TRBD1. The germline V gene encodes CDR1 SGHAT and CDR2 FQNNGV. The CDR3 is 17 residues long. Trimming took 4 bases from V and 2 from J; bases not matched to a gene: 6.

DNA for the CDR3: TGTGCCAGCAGTCCTACATGGACAGAAGCGAACTACGAGCAGTACTTC. Its translation: CASSPTWTEANYEQYF. The rearrangement joins TRBV14 to TRBJ2-7; tentatively, D is TRBD1 (6 bases). Trimming took off 6 bases at V and 3 bases at J, with 21 bases between the two ends. Per the germline V gene, CDR1 is SGHDN and CDR2 is FVKESK. The CDR3 length is 16 residues.

The chain is built from TRBV5-1 and TRBJ1-1; 8 bases are a match to TRBD1. V shed 4 bases and J 3 bases; nucleotides not matched to a gene: 14. The V gene's germline CDR1 is SGHRS and CDR2 YFSETQ. CDR3 size: 17 residues. DNA of the CDR3: TGCGCCAGCAGCCCCTCAACCTGGACAGGGACCGACACTGAAGCTTTCTTT. The encoded protein is CASSPSTWTGTDTEAFF.

The V and J genes are TRBV2 and TRBJ2-1; 11 nucleotides align to TRBD2. The germline CDR1 and CDR2 sequences are SNHLY and FYNNEI. J was trimmed by 4 bases and V by 7 bases; bases with no gene match: 9. This CDR3 is built from 16 residues. As DNA, the CDR3 is TGTGCCAGCACCGAAGCCGGGACTAGCGGTTACAATGAGCAGTTCTTC. It is translated as CASTEAGTSGYNEQFF. Using reference TRBV2 and TRBJ2-1 for the parts outside the CDR3, the full variable domain is EPEVTQTPSHQVTQMGQEVILRCVPISNHLYFYWYRQILGQKVEFLVSFYNNEISEKSEIFDDQFSVERPDGSNFTLKIRSTKLEDSAMYFCASTEAGTSGYNEQFFGPGTRLTVL.

V and J are TRBV28 and TRBJ2-1, with TRBD2 matching over 11 bases. The CDR3 covers 15 residues. Germline CDR1 reads MDHEN; CDR2 reads SYDVKM. J gave up 4 bases and V 3 bases, and 2 bases lay outside the gene matches. The CDR3 sequence is CASSFGTSGYNEQFF. DNA of the CDR3: TGTGCCAGCAGTTTTGGGACTAGCGGTTACAATGAGCAGTTCTTC.

This rearrangement joins TRBV28 to TRBJ2-1, with D possibly TRBD1 on 5 matching bases. The CDR3 contains 12 residues. CDR1 MDHEN and CDR2 SYDVKM come from the germline V gene. Trimming took off 7 bases at V and 4 bases at J, with 8 bases between the two ends. The CDR3 sequence is CASTPGYNEQFF. The CDR3 region has the DNA TGTGCCAGCACCCCAGGGTACAATGAGCAGTTCTTC.

The chain is built from TRBV10-2 and TRBJ2-7, with D tentatively TRBD2 (6 bases). The CDR3 is made up of 11 amino acids. CDR1 and CDR2 from the germline V gene are WSHSY and SAAADI. The V and J ends lost 8 bases and 5 bases respectively, with 10 bases between them. CDR3 region: CASSTGDEQYF. Written as DNA, the CDR3 is TGCGCCAGCTCTACGGGGGACGAGCAGTACTTC.

The J gene is TRBJ1-1, the V gene TRBV28, with unresolved D. V was clipped by 6 bases and J by 2 bases, with 4 bases between them. Germline values: CDR1 MDHEN, CDR2 SYDVKM. CDR3 length equals 11 residues. DNA of the CDR3: TGTGCCAGCAGACATAACACTGAAGCTTTCTTT. Its protein product is CASRHNTEAFF.

The chain carries TRBV6-5 and TRBJ2-1; 7 nucleotides match TRBD2. This CDR3 comprises 12 residues. CDR1 and CDR2 from the germline V gene are MNHEY and SVGAGI. The trim removed 6 bases at V and 10 bases at J, leaving 6 bases unmatched. DNA for the CDR3: TGTGCCAGCAGGAGACTAGCATCCGAGCAGTTCTTC. This codes for CASRRLASEQFF.

The chain carries TRBV11-2 and TRBJ1-5, with D possibly TRBD1 on 5 matching bases. CDR3 size: 15 residues. Per germline, CDR1 SGHAT and CDR2 FQNNGV. Trimming cost V 2 bases and J 6 bases, with 14 bases left between them. The CDR3 bases are TGTGCCAGCAGCTTAAGTGGGGGGAGTGGTCAGCCCCAGCATTTT. Translated: CASSLSGGSGQPQHF. The complete variable domain, with remaining parts taken from reference TRBV11-2 and TRBJ1-5, reads EAGVAQSPRYKIIEKRQSVAFWCNPISGHATLYWYQQILGQGPKLLIQFQNNGVVDDSQLPKDRFSAERLKGVDSTLKIQPAKLEDSAVYLCASSLSGGSGQPQHFGDGTRLSIL.

The gene calls are TRBV5-1 and TRBJ2-3; 10 nucleotides line up with TRBD2. The CDR3 is made up of 16 amino acids. Germline CDR1 and CDR2: SGHRS and YFSETQ. V shed 2 bases, J shed 1 base, and the junction held 4 bases outside the gene matches. The CDR3 region has the DNA TGCGCCAGCAGCTTAGAAGGGACTAGCGGCACAGATACGCAGTATTTT. Translation: CASSLEGTSGTDTQYF.